This T cell receptor (beta chain) was sequenced in a study of CD8 T cells in ankylosing spondylitis. Whole-study results and caveats: Matched synovial fluid from ankylosing spondylitis patients was reported to be enriched for disease-linked clones. Earlier authors reported some of these motif variants in reactive arthritis synovial fluid and blood. Seemingly characteristic of ankylosing spondylitis blood was a TCR beta motif consisting of fewer than 10 highly homologous variants.

This clonotype was seen at least ten times. Its antigen remains unidentified. The CDR3 runs to 15 residues. V dropped 0 bases and J dropped 3 bases, with 12 bases sitting between them. Germline values: CDR1 MNHEY, CDR2 SVGAGI. TCRdb analysed the 5' RACE reads with MiXCR anew, one entry per CDR3 protein. The sample contains over 110,000 distinct CDR3 sequences, 8% to 9% of which appear only once. The material sequenced was synovial fluid, either unsorted or a sorted T cell fraction (not recorded which). This TCR was recovered from a male donor with ankylosing spondylitis. V usage is TRBV6-5 and J usage is TRBJ2-7; D perhaps matches TRBD2 (6 bases). In DNA form, the CDR3 reads TGTGCCAGCAGTTACTCGACTAGTTATCTCTACGAGCAGTACTTC. Translating gives CASSYSTSYLYEQYF.